The 17 T cell receptor beta chains listed next were all sequenced from one sample in a study of CD4 T cells in relation to SARS-CoV-2 and coronaviruses. The assay was immunoSEQ multiplex PCR, and TCRdb's table has in-frame clones only and misses some. This sample has approximately 20,000 clones, with about 80% found just once. Their antigen targets remain unknown. CD4+ T cells from unexposed donors were obtained before the COVID-19 pandemic (2011-2018). The cells were cultured for approximately ten days before CD4+ T cells were isolated. Sample: CD4+ T cells from PBMCs, cultured in vitro. These receptors were collected from a human donor in good health.

The rearrangement joins TRBV10-2 to TRBJ1-5; D not certain. Germline V CDR1 and CDR2: WSHSY, SAAADI. The V and J ends lost 4 bases and 5 bases respectively, with 12 bases between them. The CDR3 spans 14 residues. CDR3 protein: CASSGNGFYQPQHF. DNA for the CDR3: TGCGCCAGCAGTGGGAATGGTTTTTATCAGCCCCAGCATTTT.

This clone has only one observation. This chain links TRBV10-1 with TRBJ2-1; 8 bases match TRBD2. The CDR3 consists of 15 residues. The germline CDR1 and CDR2 sequences are WNHNN and SYGVQD (reference sequence). Losses at the gene ends were 4 bases for V and 0 bases for J; bases not matched to a gene: 2. The CDR3 is CASSGGGSSYNEQFF. The DNA of the CDR3 is TGCGCCAGCAGTGGCGGGGGGAGCTCCTACAATGAGCAGTTCTTC.

The chain uses TRBV7-6 and TRBJ2-7, with D perhaps TRBD1 (6 bases). The V end lost 1 base, the J end lost 0 bases, and 19 bases lay between the germline ends. CDR3 length: 18 amino acids. Germline V gene lookup returns CDR1 SGHVS and CDR2 FNYEAQ. CDR3 coding DNA: TGTGCCAGCAGCTTAGGGGGGCCCTTCTGGGGAAGCTCCTACGAGCAGTACTTC. Translated, it gives CASSLGGPFWGSSYEQYF. Drawing the rest from reference TRBV7-6 and TRBJ2-7, the complete variable domain is GAGVSQSPRYKVTKRGQDVALRCDPISGHVSLYWYRQALGQGPEFLTYFNYEAQQDKSGLPNDRFSAERPEGSISTLTIQRTEQRDSAMYRCASSLGGPFWGSSYEQYFGPGTRLTVT.

The rearrangement joins TRBV11-3 to TRBJ2-3, with unresolved D. Trimming took 5 bases from V and 6 from J, leaving 12 bases between them. This CDR3 is 13 amino acids long. Germline V gene lookup returns CDR1 SGHNT and CDR2 YENEEA. The CDR3 region has the DNA TGTGCCAGCAGCCCCGACGCTAGGGATACGCAGTATTTT. Translation: CASSPDARDTQYF.

The V and J genes are TRBV7-2 and TRBJ2-7; the D is unclear. The V gene lost 1 base and the J gene lost 7 bases, with 8 bases spanning the gap. Germline CDR1 SGHTA, CDR2 FQGNSA. The CDR3 contains 12 residues. The CDR3 DNA reads as TGTGCCAGCAGCTTAGACCTGGGGGAGCAGTACTTC. Its protein is CASSLDLGEQYF.

The V gene is TRBV30, the J gene TRBJ2-7, with a tentative D call TRBD2 (6 bases). V dropped 4 bases and J dropped 2 bases, with 15 bases sitting between them. Germline V CDR1 and CDR2: GTSNPN, SVGIG (reference sequence). The CDR3 is 14 residues long. CDR3 residues: CAWNSGTATYEQYF. Written as DNA, the CDR3 is TGTGCCTGGAATTCCGGGACTGCGACCTACGAGCAGTACTTC. Full variable domain (outside the CDR3, taken from reference TRBV30 and TRBJ2-7): SQTIHQWPATLVQPVGSPLSLECTVEGTSNPNLYWYRQAAGRGLQLLFYSVGIGQISSEVPQNLSASRPQDRQFILSSKKLLLSDSGFYLCAWNSGTATYEQYFGPGTRLTVT.

The table lists this clone with a few counts. The chain links TRBV5-5 to TRBJ1-5, with 7 bases lining up with TRBD1. Germline loops: CDR1 SGHKS, CDR2 YYEKEE (reference sequence). CDR3 length: 14 residues. J was trimmed by 3 bases and V by 4 bases; bases with no gene match: 4. The CDR3 nucleotides read TGTGCCAGCAGCCCAGACAGGGCCAATCAGCCCCAGCATTTT. This translates into CASSPDRANQPQHF.

The chain joins TRBV19 to TRBJ2-2; the D is unclear. V was trimmed by 3 bases and J by 6 bases, leaving 8 bases between them. The germline V gene encodes CDR1 LNHDA and CDR2 SQIVND (reference sequence). CDR3 length: 13 residues. Here the CDR3 reads CASSMLEAGELFF. For the CDR3, the DNA is TGTGCCAGTAGTATGCTAGAAGCCGGGGAGCTGTTTTTT.

The gene calls are TRBV20-1 and TRBJ1-5; D is unresolved. The germline gives CDR1 DFQATT, CDR2 SNEGSKA (reference sequence). Trimming shortened V by 3 bases and J by 5 bases, and 17 bases separated the two germline ends. The CDR3 is made up of 15 amino acids. The CDR3 nucleotides are TGCAGTGCTAGTCGGCCTGGAGGCGTAGATCAGCCCCAGCATTTT. It encodes CSASRPGGVDQPQHF.

The chain is built from TRBV7-3 and TRBJ2-3; maybe TRBD2 (6 bases). V gave up 5 bases and J gave up 6 bases, with 9 bases separating them. The CDR3 extends over 12 amino acids. The germline CDR1 and CDR2 sequences are SGHTA and FQGTGA. Written as DNA, the CDR3 is TGTGCCAGCAGCAAGGGGAGGGATACGCAGTATTTT. Translation gives CASSKGRDTQYF.

Notes on this clone: At one end, the junction sequence differs from germline, possibly due to a read error. The rearrangement uses TRBV7-7 and TRBJ1-4, with D maybe TRBD1 (5 bases). Germline loops: CDR1 SSHAT, CDR2 FNYEAQ (reference sequence). The CDR3 loop spans 15 amino acids. The CDR3 DNA follows: TGTGCTAGCAGCGACGGGGCAGGGTTCGGTGAAAAACTGTTTTTT. Amino acids: CASSDGAGFGEKLFF.

This sequence joins TRBV11-2 and TRBJ2-3, with 8 bases aligning to TRBD1. Looked up from germline, CDR1 is SGHAT and CDR2 is FQNNGV. The CDR3 covers 15 residues. V shed 4 bases, J shed 0 bases, and the junction held 3 bases outside the gene matches. Here the CDR3 reads CASSYGQGSTDTQYF. In nucleotides, the CDR3 is TGTGCCAGCAGCTACGGACAGGGTAGCACAGATACGCAGTATTTT. Together with reference TRBV11-2 and TRBJ2-3, the CDR3 gives the full variable domain: EAGVAQSPRYKIIEKRQSVAFWCNPISGHATLYWYQQILGQGPKLLIQFQNNGVVDDSQLPKDRFSAERLKGVDSTLKIQPAKLEDSAVYLCASSYGQGSTDTQYFGPGTRLTVL.

The chain couples TRBV11-3 to TRBJ2-1; perhaps TRBD1 as D (6 bases). Germline V gives CDR1 SGHNT, CDR2 YENEEA. V was trimmed by 1 base and J by 8 bases, leaving 9 bases between them. This CDR3 spans 13 amino acids. The CDR3 sequence: CASSLVRGDEQFF. The CDR3 bases are TGTGCCAGCAGCTTAGTCAGGGGAGATGAGCAGTTCTTC.

V gene TRBV5-4 combines with J gene TRBJ2-7; the D gene could be TRBD1 or TRBD2 (5 bases each). The CDR3 has 15 residues. Germline V gene sequence: CDR1 SGHNT, CDR2 YYREEE (reference sequence). Trimming stripped 0 bases from V and 6 bases from J, with 16 bases between. CDR3 in DNA: TGTGCCAGCAGCTTGGATGCTGGGGGTTGGGGCGAGCAGTACTTC. Translation: CASSLDAGGWGEQYF. The full variable domain, rest sourced from reference TRBV5-4 and TRBJ2-7, is ETGVTQSPTHLIKTRGQQVTLRCSSQSGHNTVSWYQQALGQGPQFIFQYYREEENGRGNFPPRFSGLQFPNYSSELNVNALELDDSALYLCASSLDAGGWGEQYFGPGTRLTVT.

CDR3 nucleotide sequence: TGTGCCAGCTCACCACAGACCTCCAGGGAGACCCAGTACTTC. This sequence encodes CASSPQTSRETQYF. This chain connects TRBV18 to TRBJ2-5, with D unresolved. The CDR3 runs to 14 residues. Trimming stripped 1 base from V and 5 bases from J, with 11 bases between. Per germline, CDR1 KGHSH and CDR2 LQKENI.

The V gene is TRBV30, the J gene TRBJ2-1; no clear D. The CDR3 has 12 residues. Germline assignment: CDR1 GTSNPN and CDR2 SVGIG (reference sequence). The V end lost 2 bases, the J end lost 5 bases, and 7 bases lay between the germline ends. CDR3 loop: CAWSRQDNEQFF. The DNA of the CDR3 is TGTGCCTGGAGTAGGCAGGACAATGAGCAGTTCTTC.

The gene calls are TRBV3-1 (or the pseudogene TRBV3-2) and TRBJ2-7, with 10 bases aligning to TRBD1. Trimming removed 1 base from V and 5 bases from J; junction bases left unmatched: 2. The length of the CDR3 is 14 residues. The germline V gene has CDR1 LGHDT and CDR2 YNNKEL (reference sequence). The CDR3 sequence is CASSQAGTGDEQYF. For the CDR3, the DNA is TGTGCCAGCAGCCAAGCCGGGACAGGGGACGAGCAGTACTTC.